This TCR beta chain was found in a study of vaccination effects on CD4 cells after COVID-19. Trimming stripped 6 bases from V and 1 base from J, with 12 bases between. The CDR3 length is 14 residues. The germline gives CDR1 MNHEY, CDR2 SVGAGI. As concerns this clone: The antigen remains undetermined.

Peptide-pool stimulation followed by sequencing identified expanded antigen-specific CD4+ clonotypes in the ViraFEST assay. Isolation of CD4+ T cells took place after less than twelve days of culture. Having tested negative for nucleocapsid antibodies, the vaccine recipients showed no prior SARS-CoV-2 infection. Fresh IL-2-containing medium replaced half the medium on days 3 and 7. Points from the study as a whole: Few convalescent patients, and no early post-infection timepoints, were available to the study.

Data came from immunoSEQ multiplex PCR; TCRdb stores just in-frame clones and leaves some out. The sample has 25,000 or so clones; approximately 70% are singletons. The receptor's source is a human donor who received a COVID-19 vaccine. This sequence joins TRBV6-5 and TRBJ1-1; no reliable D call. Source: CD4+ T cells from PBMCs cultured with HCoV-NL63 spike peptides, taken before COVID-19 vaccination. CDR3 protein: CASSYRTANTEAFF. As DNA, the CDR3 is TGTGCCAGCAGCTACCGGACGGCGAACACTGAAGCTTTCTTT.